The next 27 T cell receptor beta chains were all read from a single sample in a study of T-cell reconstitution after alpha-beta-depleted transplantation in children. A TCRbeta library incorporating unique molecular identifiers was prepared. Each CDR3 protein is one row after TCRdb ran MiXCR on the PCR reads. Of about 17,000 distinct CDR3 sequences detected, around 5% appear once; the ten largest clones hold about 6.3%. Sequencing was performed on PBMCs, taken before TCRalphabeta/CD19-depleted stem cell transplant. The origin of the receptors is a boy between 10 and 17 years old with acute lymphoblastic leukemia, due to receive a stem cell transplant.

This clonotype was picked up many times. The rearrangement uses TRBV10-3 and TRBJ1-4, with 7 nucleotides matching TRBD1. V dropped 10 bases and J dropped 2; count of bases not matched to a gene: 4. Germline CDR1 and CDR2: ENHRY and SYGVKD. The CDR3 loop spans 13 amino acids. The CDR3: CATSGGTNEKLFF. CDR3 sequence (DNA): TGTGCCACCTCAGGGGGGACTAATGAAAAACTGTTTTTT.

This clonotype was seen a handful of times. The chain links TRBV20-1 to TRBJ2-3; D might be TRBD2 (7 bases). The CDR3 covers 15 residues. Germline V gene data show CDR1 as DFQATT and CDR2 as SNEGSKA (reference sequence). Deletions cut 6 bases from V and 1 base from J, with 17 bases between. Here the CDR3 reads CSAGGASARTDTQYF. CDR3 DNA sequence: TGCAGTGCAGGGGGGGCTAGCGCCCGCACAGATACGCAGTATTTT.

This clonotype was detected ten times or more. For the CDR3, the DNA is TGTGCCAGCAGCTTAGCGAGGGTCACCCAAGAGACCCAGTACTTC. Its translation is CASSLARVTQETQYF. The chain uses TRBV7-8 and TRBJ2-5, with a tentative D call TRBD2 (5 bases). CDR1 and CDR2 (germline): SGHVS, FQNEAQ. V shed 0 bases and J shed 1 base, with 9 bases lying between them. The CDR3 runs 15 residues.

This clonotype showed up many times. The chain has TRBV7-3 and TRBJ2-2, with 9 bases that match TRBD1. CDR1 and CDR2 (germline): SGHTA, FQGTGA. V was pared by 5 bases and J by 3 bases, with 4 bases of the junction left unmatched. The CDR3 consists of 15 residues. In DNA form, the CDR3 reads TGTGCCAGCAGCGGCACAGGGGGCCACACCGGGGAGCTGTTTTTT. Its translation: CASSGTGGHTGELFF. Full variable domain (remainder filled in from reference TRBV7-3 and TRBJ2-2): GAGVSQTPSNKVTEKGKYVELRCDPISGHTALYWYRQSLGQGPEFLIYFQGTGAADDSGLPNDRFFAVRPEGSVSTLKIQRTERGDSAVYLCASSGTGGHTGELFFGEGSRLTVL.

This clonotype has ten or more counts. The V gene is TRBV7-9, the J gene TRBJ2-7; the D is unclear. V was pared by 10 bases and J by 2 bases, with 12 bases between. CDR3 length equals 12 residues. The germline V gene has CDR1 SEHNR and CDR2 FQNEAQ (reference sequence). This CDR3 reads CATSAGTYEQYF. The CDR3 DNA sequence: TGTGCCACCTCGGCAGGAACCTACGAGCAGTACTTC.

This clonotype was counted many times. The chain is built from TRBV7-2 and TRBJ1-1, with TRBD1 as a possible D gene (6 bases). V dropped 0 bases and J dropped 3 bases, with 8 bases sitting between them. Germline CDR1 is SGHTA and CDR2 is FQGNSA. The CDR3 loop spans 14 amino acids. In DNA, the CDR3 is TGTGCCAGCAGCTTAGCGTACAGGGACACTGAAGCTTTCTTT. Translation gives CASSLAYRDTEAFF.

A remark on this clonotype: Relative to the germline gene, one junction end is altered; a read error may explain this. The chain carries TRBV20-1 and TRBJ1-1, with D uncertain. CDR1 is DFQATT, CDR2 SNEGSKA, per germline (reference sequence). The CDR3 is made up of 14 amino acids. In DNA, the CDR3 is TGCTGGGCCAAAGATCCGGGGATGAACACTGAAGCCTTCTTT. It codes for CWAKDPGMNTEAFF.

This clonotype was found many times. The CDR3 coding sequence is TGTGCCAGCACCGAAATGGACGGTGGACGCTACGAGCAGTACTTC. This encodes CASTEMDGGRYEQYF. The J gene is TRBJ2-7, the V gene TRBV28, with unresolved D. V gave up 7 bases and J gave up 3 bases, with 19 bases separating them. There are 15 residues in the CDR3. Germline V CDR1 and CDR2: MDHEN, SYDVKM.

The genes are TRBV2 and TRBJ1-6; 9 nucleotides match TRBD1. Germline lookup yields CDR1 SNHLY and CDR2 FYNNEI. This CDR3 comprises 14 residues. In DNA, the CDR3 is TGTACCATCAGTCCCGGGACAGGGTATTCACCCCTCCACTTT. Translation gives CTISPGTGYSPLHF. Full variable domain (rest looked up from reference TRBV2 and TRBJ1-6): EPEVTQTPSHQVTQMGQEVILRCVPISNHLYFYWYRQILGQKVEFLVSFYNNEISEKSEIFDDQFSVERPDGSNFTLKIRSTKLEDSAMYFCTISPGTGYSPLHFGNGTRLTVT.

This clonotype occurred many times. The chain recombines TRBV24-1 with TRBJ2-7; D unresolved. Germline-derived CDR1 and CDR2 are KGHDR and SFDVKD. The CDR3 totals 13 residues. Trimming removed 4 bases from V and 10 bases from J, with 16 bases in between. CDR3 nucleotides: TGTGCCACCAGTGAAATTCGCGGTACGCCCCAGTACTTC. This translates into CATSEIRGTPQYF.

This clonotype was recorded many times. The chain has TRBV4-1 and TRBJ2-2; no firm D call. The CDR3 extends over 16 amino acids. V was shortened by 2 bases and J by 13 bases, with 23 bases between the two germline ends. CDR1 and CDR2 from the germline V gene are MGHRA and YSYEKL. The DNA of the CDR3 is TGCGCCAGCAGCCAAAGGCCGGATCTAACGACAAGTGGGCTGTTTTTT. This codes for CASSQRPDLTTSGLFF.

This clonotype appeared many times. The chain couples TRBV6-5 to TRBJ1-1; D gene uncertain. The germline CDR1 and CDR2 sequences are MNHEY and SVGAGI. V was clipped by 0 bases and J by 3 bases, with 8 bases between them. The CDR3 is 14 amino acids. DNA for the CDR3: TGTGCCAGCAGTTACTCGACCGGATACACTGAAGCTTTCTTT. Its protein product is CASSYSTGYTEAFF.

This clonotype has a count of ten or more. Here the CDR3 reads CASSYPADTQYF. Here the CDR3 DNA reads TGTGCCAGCAGTTACCCGGCAGATACGCAGTATTTT. This chain joins TRBV6-5 and TRBJ2-3; no firm D call. The CDR3 loop spans 12 amino acids. Per germline, CDR1 MNHEY and CDR2 SVGAGI. V lost 2 bases to trimming and J lost 4 bases, with 4 bases between them.

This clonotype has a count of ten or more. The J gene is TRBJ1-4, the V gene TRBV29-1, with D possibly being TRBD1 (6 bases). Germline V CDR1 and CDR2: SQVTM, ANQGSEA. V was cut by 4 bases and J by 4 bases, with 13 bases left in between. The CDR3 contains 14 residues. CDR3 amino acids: CSVARGRHNEKLFF. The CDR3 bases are TGCAGCGTTGCCAGGGGCAGGCATAATGAAAAACTGTTTTTT.

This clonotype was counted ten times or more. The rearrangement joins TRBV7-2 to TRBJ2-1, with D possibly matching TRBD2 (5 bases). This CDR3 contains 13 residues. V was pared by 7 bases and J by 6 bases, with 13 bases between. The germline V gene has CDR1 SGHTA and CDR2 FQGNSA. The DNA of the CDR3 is TGTGCCAGCATCCTAACTAGGAGCAATGAGCAGTTCTTC. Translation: CASILTRSNEQFF.

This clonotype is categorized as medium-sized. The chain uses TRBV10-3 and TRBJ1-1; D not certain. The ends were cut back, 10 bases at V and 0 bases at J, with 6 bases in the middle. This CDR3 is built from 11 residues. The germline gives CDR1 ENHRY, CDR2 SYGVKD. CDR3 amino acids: CATSVNTEAFF. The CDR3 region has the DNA TGTGCCACGTCCGTGAACACTGAAGCTTTCTTT.

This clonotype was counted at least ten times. CDR3 in DNA: TGTGCCACCAGTGAGAGGGGACAGGGAACCGGGGAGCTGTTTTTT. Its translation is CATSERGQGTGELFF. The gene calls are TRBV24-1 and TRBJ2-2; 9 bases agree with TRBD1. Germline V gives CDR1 KGHDR, CDR2 SFDVKD. The CDR3 has 15 amino acids. V was clipped by 4 bases and J by 5 bases; unmatched bases: 4.

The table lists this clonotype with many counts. As DNA, the CDR3 is TGTGCCAGCAGCACTATAGCGGAGAGCTCCTACAATGAGCAGTTCTTC. Translating it yields CASSTIAESSYNEQFF. The rearrangement uses TRBV7-9 and TRBJ2-1; the D gene is possibly TRBD2 (6 bases). In germline, CDR1 is SEHNR, CDR2 FQNEAQ (reference sequence). The CDR3 contains 16 residues. Trimming removed 5 bases from V and 0 bases from J, with 14 bases in between.

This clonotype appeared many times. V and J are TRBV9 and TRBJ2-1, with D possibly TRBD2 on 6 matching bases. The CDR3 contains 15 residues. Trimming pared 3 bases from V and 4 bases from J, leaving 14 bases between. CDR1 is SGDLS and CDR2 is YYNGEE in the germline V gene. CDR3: CASSAGDSLYNEQFF. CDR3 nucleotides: TGTGCCAGCAGCGCGGGGGATTCCCTTTACAATGAGCAGTTCTTC.

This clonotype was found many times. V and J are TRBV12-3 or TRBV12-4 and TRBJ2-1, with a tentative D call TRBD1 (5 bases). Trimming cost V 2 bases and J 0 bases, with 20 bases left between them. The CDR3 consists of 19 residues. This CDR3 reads CASSLPRQTAQSSYNEQFF. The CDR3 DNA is TGTGCCAGCAGTTTACCCCGTCAGACAGCCCAAAGCTCCTACAATGAGCAGTTCTTC.

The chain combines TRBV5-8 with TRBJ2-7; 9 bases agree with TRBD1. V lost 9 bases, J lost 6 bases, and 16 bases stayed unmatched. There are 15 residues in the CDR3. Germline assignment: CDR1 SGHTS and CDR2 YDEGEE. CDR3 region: CAMGPGGTGLSEQYF. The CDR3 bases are TGTGCCATGGGCCCTGGGGGGACAGGGCTTTCCGAGCAGTACTTC.

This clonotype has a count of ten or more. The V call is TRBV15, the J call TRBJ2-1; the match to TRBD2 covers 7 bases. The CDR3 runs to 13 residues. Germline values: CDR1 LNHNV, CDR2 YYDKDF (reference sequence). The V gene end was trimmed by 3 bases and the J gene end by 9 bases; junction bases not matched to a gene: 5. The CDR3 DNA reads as TGTGCCACCAGCAGCCGGGGGGTCTTTGAGCAGTTCTTC. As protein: CATSSRGVFEQFF.

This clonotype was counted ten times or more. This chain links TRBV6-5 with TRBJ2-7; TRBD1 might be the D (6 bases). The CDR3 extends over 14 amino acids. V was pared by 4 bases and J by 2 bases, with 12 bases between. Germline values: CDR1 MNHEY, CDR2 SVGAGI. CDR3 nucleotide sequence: TGTGCCAGCAGTTTCTCACAGGGACCCTACGAGCAGTACTTC. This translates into CASSFSQGPYEQYF.

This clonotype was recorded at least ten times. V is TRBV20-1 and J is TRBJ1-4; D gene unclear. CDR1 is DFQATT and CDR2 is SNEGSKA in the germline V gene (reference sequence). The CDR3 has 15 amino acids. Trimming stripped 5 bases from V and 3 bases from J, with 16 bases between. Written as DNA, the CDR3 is TGCAGTGCTGGTTCCCCGGGGTCCCCTAATGAAAAACTGTTTTTT. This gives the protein CSAGSPGSPNEKLFF.

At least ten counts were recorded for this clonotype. This chain's CDR3 is CASSLGGTGDTEAFF. The CDR3 DNA sequence: TGCGCCAGCAGCTTGGGGGGGACAGGGGACACTGAAGCTTTCTTT. This chain connects TRBV5-1 to TRBJ1-1, with 10 bases matching TRBD1. V was pared by 0 bases and J by 3 bases, with 2 bases of the junction left unmatched. This CDR3 region has 15 residues. Germline CDR1 reads SGHRS; CDR2 reads YFSETQ.

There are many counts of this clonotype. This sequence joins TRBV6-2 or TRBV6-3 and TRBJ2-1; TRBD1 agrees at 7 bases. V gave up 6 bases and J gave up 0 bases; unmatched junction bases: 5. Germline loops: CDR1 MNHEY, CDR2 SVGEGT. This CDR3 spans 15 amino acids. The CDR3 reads CASRDTGVSYNEQFF. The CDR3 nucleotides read TGTGCCAGCAGGGATACAGGGGTCTCCTACAATGAGCAGTTCTTC.

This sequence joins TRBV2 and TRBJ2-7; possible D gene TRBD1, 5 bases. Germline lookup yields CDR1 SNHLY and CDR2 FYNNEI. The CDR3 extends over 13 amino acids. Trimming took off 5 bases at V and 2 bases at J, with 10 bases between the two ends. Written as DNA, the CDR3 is TGTGCCAGCAGTCCGGCCAGGGCCTACGAGCAGTACTTC. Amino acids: CASSPARAYEQYF.